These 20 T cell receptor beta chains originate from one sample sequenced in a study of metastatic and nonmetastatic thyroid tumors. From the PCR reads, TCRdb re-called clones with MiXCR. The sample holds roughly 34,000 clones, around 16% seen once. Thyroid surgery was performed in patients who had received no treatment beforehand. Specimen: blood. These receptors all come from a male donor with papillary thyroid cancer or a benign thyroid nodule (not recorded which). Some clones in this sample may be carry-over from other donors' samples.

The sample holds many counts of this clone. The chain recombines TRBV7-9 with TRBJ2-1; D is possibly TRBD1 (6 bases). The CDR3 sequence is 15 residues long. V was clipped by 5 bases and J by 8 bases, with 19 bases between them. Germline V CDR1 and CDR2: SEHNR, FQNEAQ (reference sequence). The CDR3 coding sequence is TGTGCCAGCAGCAACAGGGCTCCCCCACGTGATGAGCAGTTCTTC. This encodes CASSNRAPPRDEQFF.

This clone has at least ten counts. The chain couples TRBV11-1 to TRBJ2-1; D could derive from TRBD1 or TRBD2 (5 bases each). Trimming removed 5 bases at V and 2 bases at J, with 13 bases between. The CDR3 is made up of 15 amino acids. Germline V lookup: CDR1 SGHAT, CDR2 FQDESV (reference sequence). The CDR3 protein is CASSPQKGPYNEQFF. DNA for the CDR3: TGTGCCAGCAGCCCCCAAAAGGGACCCTACAATGAGCAGTTCTTC.

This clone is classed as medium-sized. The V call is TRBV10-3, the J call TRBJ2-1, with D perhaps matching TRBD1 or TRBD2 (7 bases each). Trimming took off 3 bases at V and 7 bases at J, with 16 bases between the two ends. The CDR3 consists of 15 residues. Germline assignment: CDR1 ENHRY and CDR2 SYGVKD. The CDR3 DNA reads TGTGCCATCAGTGAAGGAGACAGGGAGGGGAATGAGCAGTTCTTC. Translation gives CAISEGDREGNEQFF.

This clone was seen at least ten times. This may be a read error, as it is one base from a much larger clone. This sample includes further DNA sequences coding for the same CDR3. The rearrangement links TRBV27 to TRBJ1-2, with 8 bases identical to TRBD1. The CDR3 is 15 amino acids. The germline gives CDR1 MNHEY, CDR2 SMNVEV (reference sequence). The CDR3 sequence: CVSVPSGGLVDGYTF. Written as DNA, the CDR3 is TGTGTCAGCGTCCCCTCAGGGGGCCTCGTGGATGGCTACACCTTC.

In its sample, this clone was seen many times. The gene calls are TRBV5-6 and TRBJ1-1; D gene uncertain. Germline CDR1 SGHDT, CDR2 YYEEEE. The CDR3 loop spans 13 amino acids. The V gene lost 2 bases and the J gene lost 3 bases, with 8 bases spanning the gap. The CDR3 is CASSFGWDTEAFF. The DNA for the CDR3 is TGTGCCAGCAGCTTTGGGTGGGACACTGAAGCTTTCTTT.

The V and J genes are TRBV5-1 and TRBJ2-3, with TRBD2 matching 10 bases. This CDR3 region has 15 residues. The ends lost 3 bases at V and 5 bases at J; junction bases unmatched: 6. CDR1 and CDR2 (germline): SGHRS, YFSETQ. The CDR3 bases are TGCGCCAGCAGCTCTAGCGGGAGTGAGGGAGATACGCAGTATTTT. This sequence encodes CASSSSGSEGDTQYF.

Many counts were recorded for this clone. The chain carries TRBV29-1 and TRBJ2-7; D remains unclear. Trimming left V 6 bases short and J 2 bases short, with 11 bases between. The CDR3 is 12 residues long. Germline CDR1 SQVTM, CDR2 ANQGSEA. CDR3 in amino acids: CSVRFSTYEQYF. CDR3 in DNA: TGCAGCGTCCGTTTCTCCACCTACGAGCAGTACTTC.

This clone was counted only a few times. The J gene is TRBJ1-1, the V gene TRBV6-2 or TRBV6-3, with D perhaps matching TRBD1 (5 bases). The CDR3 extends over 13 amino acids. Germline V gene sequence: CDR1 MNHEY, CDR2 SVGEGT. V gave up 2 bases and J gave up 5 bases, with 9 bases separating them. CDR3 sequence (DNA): TGTGCCAGCAGTTACGGGGGAGGGACTGAAGCTTTCTTT. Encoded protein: CASSYGGGTEAFF.

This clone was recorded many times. Here the CDR3 reads CASSPPGHNEQFF. The CDR3 bases are TGTGCCAGCTCACCTCCCGGACACAATGAGCAGTTCTTC. This chain joins TRBV18 and TRBJ2-1; D unresolved. The CDR3 has 13 residues. Germline V CDR1 and CDR2: KGHSH, LQKENI. V lost 3 bases to trimming and J lost 5 bases, with 8 bases between them. Using reference TRBV18 and TRBJ2-1 for the parts outside the CDR3, the full variable domain is NAGVMQNPRHLVRRRGQEARLRCSPMKGHSHVYWYRQLPEEGLKFMVYLQKENIIDESGMPKERFSAEFPKEGPSILRIQQVVRGDSAAYFCASSPPGHNEQFFGPGTRLTVL.

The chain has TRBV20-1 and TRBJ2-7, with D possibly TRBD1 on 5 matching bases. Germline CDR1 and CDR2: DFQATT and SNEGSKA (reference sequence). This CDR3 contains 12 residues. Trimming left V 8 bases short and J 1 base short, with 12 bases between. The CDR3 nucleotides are TGCAGTTCTCCGACAGTGTCCTACGAGCAGTACTTC. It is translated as CSSPTVSYEQYF.

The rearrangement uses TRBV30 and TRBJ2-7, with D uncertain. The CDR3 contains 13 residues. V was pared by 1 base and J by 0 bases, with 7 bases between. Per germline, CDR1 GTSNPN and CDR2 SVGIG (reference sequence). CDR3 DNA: TGTGCCTGGAGTGGGGTGCTCTCCTACGAGCAGTACTTC. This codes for CAWSGVLSYEQYF.

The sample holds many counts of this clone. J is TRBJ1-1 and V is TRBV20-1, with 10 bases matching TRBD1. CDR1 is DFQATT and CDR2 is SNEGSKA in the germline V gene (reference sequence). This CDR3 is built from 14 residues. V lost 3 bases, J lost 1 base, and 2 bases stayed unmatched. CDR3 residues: CSARGDRGNTEAFF. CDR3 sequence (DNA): TGCAGTGCTAGGGGGGACAGGGGGAACACTGAAGCTTTCTTT.

CDR3 nucleotides: TGTGCCAGCAGTGAGGGGTTCTCTGGGGCCAACGTCCTGACTTTC. Its translation is CASSEGFSGANVLTF. The chain joins TRBV25-1 to TRBJ2-6; the D is unclear. This CDR3 contains 15 residues. V lost 3 bases and J lost 0, with 6 bases in between. CDR1 and CDR2 (germline): MGHDK, SYGVNS. The full variable domain, its missing parts supplied by reference TRBV25-1 and TRBJ2-6, is EADIYQTPRYLVIGTGKKITLECSQTMGHDKMYWYQQDPGMELHLIHYSYGVNSTEKGDLSSESTVSRIRTEHFPLTLESARPSHTSQYLCASSEGFSGANVLTFGAGSRLTVL.

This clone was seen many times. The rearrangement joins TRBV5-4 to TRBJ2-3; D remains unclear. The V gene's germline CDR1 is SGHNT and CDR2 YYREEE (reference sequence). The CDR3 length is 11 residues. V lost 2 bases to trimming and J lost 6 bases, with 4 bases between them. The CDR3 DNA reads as TGTGCCAGCAGCTTATATGATACGCAGTATTTT. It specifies CASSLYDTQYF.

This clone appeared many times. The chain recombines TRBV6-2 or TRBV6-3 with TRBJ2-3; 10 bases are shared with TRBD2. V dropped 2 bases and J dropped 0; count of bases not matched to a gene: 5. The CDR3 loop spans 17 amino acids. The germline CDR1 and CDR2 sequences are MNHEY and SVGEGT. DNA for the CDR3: TGTGCCAGCAGTTACGGAACTAGCGGGGTTAGCACAGATACGCAGTATTTT. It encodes CASSYGTSGVSTDTQYF.

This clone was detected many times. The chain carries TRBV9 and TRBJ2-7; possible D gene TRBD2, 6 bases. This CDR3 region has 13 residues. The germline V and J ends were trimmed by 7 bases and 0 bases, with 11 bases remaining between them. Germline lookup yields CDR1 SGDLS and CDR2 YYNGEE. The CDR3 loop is CASGGLRSYEQYF. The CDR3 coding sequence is TGTGCCAGCGGGGGGTTACGCTCCTACGAGCAGTACTTC.

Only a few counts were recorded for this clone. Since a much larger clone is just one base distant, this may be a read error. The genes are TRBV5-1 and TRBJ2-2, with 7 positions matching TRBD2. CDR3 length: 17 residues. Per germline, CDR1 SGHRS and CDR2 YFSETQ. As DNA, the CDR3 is TGCGCCTGCAGCTTGGTGGCGTTGACTAGCCTCACCGGGGAGCTGTTTTTT. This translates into CACSLVALTSLTGELFF.

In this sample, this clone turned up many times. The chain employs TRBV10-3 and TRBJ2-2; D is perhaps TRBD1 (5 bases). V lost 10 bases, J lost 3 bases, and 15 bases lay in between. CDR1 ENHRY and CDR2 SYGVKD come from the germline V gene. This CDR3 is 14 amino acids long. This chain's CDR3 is CATTGDPDTGELFF. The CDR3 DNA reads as TGTGCCACCACAGGCGATCCGGACACCGGGGAGCTGTTTTTT.

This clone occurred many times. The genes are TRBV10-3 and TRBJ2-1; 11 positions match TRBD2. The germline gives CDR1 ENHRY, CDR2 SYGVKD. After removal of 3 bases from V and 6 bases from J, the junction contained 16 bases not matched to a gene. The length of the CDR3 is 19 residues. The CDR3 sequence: CAISDSGTSGIGRGNEQFF. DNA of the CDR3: TGTGCCATCAGTGACTCCGGGACTAGCGGTATCGGACGTGGCAATGAGCAGTTCTTC.

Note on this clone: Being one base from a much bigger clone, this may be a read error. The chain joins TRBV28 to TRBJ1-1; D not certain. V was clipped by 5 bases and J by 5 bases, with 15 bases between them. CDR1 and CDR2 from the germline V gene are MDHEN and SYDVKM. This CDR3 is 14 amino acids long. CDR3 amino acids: CASSTRIGWTEAFF. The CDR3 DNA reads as TGTGCCAGCAGTACGCGGATAGGGTGGACTGAAGCTTTCTTT.